Listed here are 30 T cell receptor beta chains from one sample, sequenced in a study of blood T cell repertoires in COVID-19. The data were produced by immunoSEQ multiplex PCR, yet TCRdb's version contains in-frame clones alone and is incomplete. Of 250,000 or so clones listed, under 90% are singletons. The sequencing sample was made of PBMCs or T cells enriched from blood (not recorded which). These receptors were taken from a man in his fifties or sixties who had recovered from COVID-19.

The CDR3 region has the DNA TGTGCCAGCAGTCAAAACGGGCAGGGTTCAACAGATACGCAGTATTTT. Its protein product is CASSQNGQGSTDTQYF. The rearrangement links TRBV7-9 to TRBJ2-3; tentative D call: TRBD1 (5 bases). Trimming took off 6 bases at V and 3 bases at J, with 19 bases between the two ends. Germline-derived CDR1 and CDR2 are SEHNR and FQNEAQ (reference sequence). The CDR3 has 16 amino acids.

This clone was detected a few times. The gene calls are TRBV18 and TRBJ1-2, with a possible D match to TRBD1 (5 bases). CDR1 and CDR2 from the germline V gene are KGHSH and LQKENI. Trimming left V 5 bases short and J 6 bases short, with 19 bases between. The CDR3 totals 15 residues. The CDR3 protein is CASSLGLPGLDGYTF. The CDR3 coding sequence is TGTGCCAGCTCATTGGGACTCCCGGGGCTCGATGGCTACACCTTC.

In this sample, this clone turned up many times. The rearrangement links TRBV2 to TRBJ1-3; D possibly corresponds to TRBD1 (5 bases). The CDR3 is made up of 13 amino acids. Germline CDR1 SNHLY, CDR2 FYNNEI. Between the trimmed V and J ends, which lost 7 bases and 1 base, there was a span of 8 bases. Here the CDR3 DNA reads TGTGCCAGCACGACAGTTTCTGGAAACACCATATATTTT. It specifies CASTTVSGNTIYF.

The CDR3 nucleotides are TGTGCCAGCAGTGAAGGGACAGGGGGTCAGCCCCAGCATTTT. It yields the protein CASSEGTGGQPQHF. V and J are TRBV6-1 and TRBJ1-5; TRBD1 matches 10 bases. This CDR3 contains 14 residues. Per germline, CDR1 MNHNS and CDR2 SASEGT. V was pared by 1 base and J by 6 bases, with 0 bases of the junction left unmatched.

The V call is TRBV7-3, the J call TRBJ2-2, with D maybe TRBD1 (6 bases). Deletions cut 6 bases from V and 2 bases from J, with 10 bases between. The CDR3 spans 14 residues. Germline CDR1 and CDR2: SGHTA and FQGTGA. The CDR3 nucleotides are TGTGCCAGCAGACCGGGGACAAACACCGGGGAGCTGTTTTTT. It codes for CASRPGTNTGELFF. The entire variable domain, with the rest obtained from reference TRBV7-3 and TRBJ2-2, is as follows: GAGVSQTPSNKVTEKGKYVELRCDPISGHTALYWYRQSLGQGPEFLIYFQGTGAADDSGLPNDRFFAVRPEGSVSTLKIQRTERGDSAVYLCASRPGTNTGELFFGEGSRLTVL.

V and J are TRBV7-2 and TRBJ1-2; 9 bases map to TRBD1. After removal of 1 base from V and 6 bases from J, the junction contained 3 bases not matched to a gene. The CDR3 sequence is 14 residues long. CDR1 and CDR2 from the germline V gene are SGHTA and FQGNSA. The DNA for the CDR3 is TGTGCCAGCAGCTTAGGACAGGGGGTACATGGCTACACCTTC. Translation: CASSLGQGVHGYTF.

V is TRBV7-2 and J is TRBJ1-3, with TRBD1 identical over 7 bases. The CDR3 is made up of 15 amino acids. Germline lookup yields CDR1 SGHTA and CDR2 FQGNSA. The trim removed 5 bases at V and 1 base at J, leaving 5 bases unmatched. The CDR3 here is CASSPRQGSGNTIYF. DNA for the CDR3: TGTGCCAGCAGCCCCCGACAGGGTTCTGGAAACACCATATATTTT.

This clone was seen a single time. The rearrangement uses TRBV28 and TRBJ1-1; D is uncertain. Germline loops: CDR1 MDHEN, CDR2 SYDVKM. Trimming took 3 bases from V and 1 from J, leaving 9 bases between them. The CDR3 is made up of 14 amino acids. DNA of the CDR3: TGTGCCAGCAGTTTTACCAGGCGGAACACTGAAGCTTTCTTT. Its protein is CASSFTRRNTEAFF.

The chain joins TRBV9 to TRBJ1-5; TRBD1 matches 7 bases. Losses at the gene ends were 4 bases for V and 1 base for J; bases not matched to a gene: 5. The germline V gene encodes CDR1 SGDLS and CDR2 YYNGEE. The CDR3 loop spans 15 amino acids. The CDR3, as DNA: TGTGCCAGCAGCTTCACAGGGGAGAGCAATCAGCCCCAGCATTTT. This gives the protein CASSFTGESNQPQHF.

The chain couples TRBV2 to TRBJ2-1; 7 nucleotides agree with TRBD1. Germline CDR1 and CDR2: SNHLY and FYNNEI. The CDR3 is 14 amino acids. The V and J ends lost 3 bases and 8 bases, in that order; junction bases with no gene match: 7. This chain's CDR3 is CASSEGTAHDEQFF. CDR3 nucleotides: TGTGCCAGCAGTGAGGGGACAGCCCACGATGAGCAGTTCTTC.

The V and J genes are TRBV5-1 and TRBJ2-2; no clear D gene. The CDR3 contains 15 residues. The ends were cut back, 0 bases at V and 0 bases at J, with 6 bases in the middle. Germline V lookup: CDR1 SGHRS, CDR2 YFSETQ. CDR3 residues: CASSLGDANTGELFF. CDR3 DNA: TGCGCCAGCAGCTTGGGAGATGCGAACACCGGGGAGCTGTTTTTT.

The V and J genes are TRBV5-1 and TRBJ1-1; maybe TRBD1 (5 bases). CDR3 length equals 14 residues. V was cut by 4 bases and J by 0 bases, with 10 bases left in between. CDR1 is SGHRS and CDR2 is YFSETQ in the germline V gene. The CDR3 is CASSVDTLNTEAFF. The CDR3 DNA follows: TGCGCCAGCAGCGTGGACACCCTGAACACTGAAGCTTTCTTT. Variable domain in full (rest from reference TRBV5-1 and TRBJ1-1): KAGVTQTPRYLIKTRGQQVTLSCSPISGHRSVSWYQQTPGQGLQFLFEYFSETQRNKGNFPGRFSGRQFSNSRSEMNVSTLELGDSALYLCASSVDTLNTEAFFGQGTRLTVV.

The V and J genes are TRBV5-1 and TRBJ1-2, with 7 bases aligning to TRBD1. This CDR3 spans 13 amino acids. After removal of 0 bases from V and 8 bases from J, the junction contained 4 bases not matched to a gene. Germline V CDR1 and CDR2: SGHRS, YFSETQ. CDR3 loop: CASSLGPGGGYTF. CDR3 in DNA: TGCGCCAGCAGCTTGGGGCCAGGGGGAGGCTACACCTTC.

This sequence joins TRBV18 and TRBJ1-1, with 7 bases identical to TRBD1. Germline V gene data show CDR1 as KGHSH and CDR2 as LQKENI. The CDR3 has 14 amino acids. V dropped 3 bases and J dropped 1; count of bases not matched to a gene: 2. CDR3 DNA sequence: TGTGCCAGCTCACCCACAGGGGAGAACACTGAAGCTTTCTTT. This sequence encodes CASSPTGENTEAFF.

The rearrangement links TRBV7-9 to TRBJ1-2, with D perhaps matching TRBD1 (5 bases). V was cut by 0 bases and J by 6 bases, with 8 bases left in between. This CDR3 comprises 13 residues. The germline gives CDR1 SEHNR, CDR2 FQNEAQ (reference sequence). The CDR3 sequence: CASSLASGNGYTF. For the CDR3, the DNA is TGTGCCAGCAGCTTAGCGTCAGGGAATGGCTACACCTTC.

This clone was picked up a small number of times. The chain employs TRBV19 and TRBJ1-2; weak D call: TRBD1 (5 bases). Germline CDR1 is LNHDA and CDR2 is SQIVND (reference sequence). This CDR3 contains 13 residues. V gave up 6 bases and J gave up 3 bases, with 11 bases separating them. In DNA form, the CDR3 reads TGTGCCAGTAGGACAGAGACCGACTATGGCTACACCTTC. It yields the protein CASRTETDYGYTF.

The genes are TRBV15 and TRBJ1-4; 12 positions match TRBD1. Trimming cost V 1 base and J 2 bases; bases outside gene matches: 5. The CDR3 is made up of 18 amino acids. CDR1 LNHNV and CDR2 YYDKDF come from the germline V gene (reference sequence). As DNA, the CDR3 is TGTGCCACCAGCAGAGGCCGGGACAGGGGGCTCACTAATGAAAAACTGTTTTTT. Protein: CATSRGRDRGLTNEKLFF.

This clone was picked up a small number of times. The chain links TRBV19 to TRBJ1-1; no firm D call. Germline CDR1 reads LNHDA; CDR2 reads SQIVND (reference sequence). Trimming took off 2 bases at V and 8 bases at J, with 9 bases between the two ends. The CDR3 runs to 12 residues. DNA for the CDR3: TGTGCCAGTAGTATACCACAACGCGAAGCTTTCTTT. Its translation is CASSIPQREAFF.

In the case of this clone: At the DNA level, this CDR3 is encoded by other sequences in the same sample as well. V and J are TRBV3-1 (or the pseudogene TRBV3-2) and TRBJ1-6; 7 positions agree with TRBD1. Losses at the gene ends were 1 base for V and 6 bases for J; bases not matched to a gene: 3. Germline lookup yields CDR1 LGHDT and CDR2 YNNKEL (reference sequence). This CDR3 comprises 15 residues. The CDR3 nucleotides read TGTGCCAGCAGCCAAGGGGACAGTTCTAATTCACCCCTCCACTTT. As protein: CASSQGDSSNSPLHF.

The chain employs TRBV19 and TRBJ1-5; a possible D gene is TRBD1 (6 bases). CDR3 length: 12 residues. From germline, CDR1 is LNHDA and CDR2 SQIVND (reference sequence). V gave up 6 bases and J gave up 6 bases, with 9 bases separating them. CDR3 loop: CASSQGSQPQHF. The DNA of the CDR3 is TGTGCCAGTAGCCAGGGGAGTCAGCCCCAGCATTTT.

In its sample, this clone was seen a few times. The chain joins TRBV7-3 to TRBJ2-1; 8 bases match TRBD1. There are 15 residues in the CDR3. With 3 bases clipped from V and 0 bases from J, the junction kept 1 base outside the gene matches. Germline lookup yields CDR1 SGHTA and CDR2 FQGTGA. The CDR3: CASSLGTGSYNEQFF. The CDR3 region has the DNA TGTGCCAGCAGCTTGGGGACAGGCTCCTACAATGAGCAGTTCTTC.

This clone was seen just once. This chain joins TRBV19 and TRBJ1-2; the D gene is possibly TRBD1 (6 bases). Trimming removed 6 bases at V and 7 bases at J, with 9 bases between. The germline CDR1 and CDR2 sequences are LNHDA and SQIVND (reference sequence). The CDR3 is 11 amino acids. The CDR3 DNA follows: TGTGCCAGTAGACAGGGCTCTGGCTACACCTTC. Translated, it gives CASRQGSGYTF.

The chain couples TRBV6-2 or TRBV6-3 to TRBJ1-1; D may be TRBD1 (6 bases). Trimming stripped 5 bases from V and 9 bases from J, with 16 bases between. The CDR3 is 13 amino acids. In germline, CDR1 is MNHEY, CDR2 SVGEGT. The CDR3: CASSTLRGGQAFF. CDR3 sequence (DNA): TGTGCCAGCAGTACCCTAAGGGGGGGGCAAGCTTTCTTT.

The chain recombines TRBV5-4 with TRBJ2-3; tentatively, D is TRBD1 (5 bases). The CDR3 covers 15 residues. V shed 4 bases and J shed 1 base, with 13 bases lying between them. Germline V CDR1 and CDR2: SGHNT, YYREEE (reference sequence). The CDR3 coding sequence is TGTGCCAGCAGCCGTGAGACAGTCCGCACAGATACGCAGTATTTT. Translated: CASSRETVRTDTQYF.

The chain links TRBV29-1 to TRBJ2-3; D gene ambiguous. The CDR3 is 12 amino acids. Germline CDR1 SQVTM, CDR2 ANQGSEA. Trimming left V 3 bases short and J 4 bases short, with 8 bases between. For the CDR3, the DNA is TGCAGCGTTGAGAAGCAGGCAGATACGCAGTATTTT. Translation gives CSVEKQADTQYF.

The rearrangement links TRBV7-2 to TRBJ1-1; D remains ambiguous. V was shortened by 2 bases and J by 5 bases, with 9 bases between the two germline ends. Germline loops: CDR1 SGHTA, CDR2 FQGNSA. This CDR3 has 13 residues. For the CDR3, the DNA is TGTGCCAGCAGCTTAAAATCGGGAACTGAAGCTTTCTTT. As protein: CASSLKSGTEAFF.

This chain connects TRBV19 to TRBJ2-5, with TRBD1 as a possible D gene (6 bases). V lost 6 bases to trimming and J lost 6 bases, with 17 bases between them. The CDR3 has 14 amino acids. The germline CDR1 and CDR2 sequences are LNHDA and SQIVND (reference sequence). The CDR3 reads CASSRTGQGQTQYF. DNA for the CDR3: TGTGCCAGTAGCAGGACGGGGCAGGGGCAGACCCAGTACTTC. The complete variable domain, with remaining parts taken from reference TRBV19 and TRBJ2-5, reads DGGITQSPKYLFRKEGQNVTLSCEQNLNHDAMYWYRQDPGQGLRLIYYSQIVNDFQKGDIAEGYSVSREKKESFPLTVTSAQKNPTAFYLCASSRTGQGQTQYFGPGTRLLVL.

This chain connects TRBV11-2 to TRBJ1-4; D remains unclear. The CDR3 is 12 amino acids. The V gene's germline CDR1 is SGHAT and CDR2 FQNNGV. The V gene lost 3 bases and the J gene lost 14 bases, with 13 bases spanning the gap. The CDR3 here is CASSFPRGDLFF. The DNA for the CDR3 is TGTGCCAGCAGCTTTCCACGAGGTGACCTGTTTTTT. Using reference TRBV11-2 and TRBJ1-4 for the parts outside the CDR3, the full variable domain is EAGVAQSPRYKIIEKRQSVAFWCNPISGHATLYWYQQILGQGPKLLIQFQNNGVVDDSQLPKDRFSAERLKGVDSTLKIQPAKLEDSAVYLCASSFPRGDLFFGSGTQLSVL.

The J gene is TRBJ2-5, the V gene TRBV2, with D unresolved. V lost 7 bases, J lost 1 base, and 10 bases lay in between. This CDR3 has 13 amino acids. Germline values: CDR1 SNHLY, CDR2 FYNNEI. The CDR3 nucleotides read TGTGCCAGCATGCTTACAGCCCAAGAGACCCAGTACTTC. Amino acids: CASMLTAQETQYF.

CDR3 protein: CSVAPTASYEQYF. Written as DNA, the CDR3 is TGCAGCGTTGCGCCGACAGCTTCCTACGAGCAGTACTTC. The chain has TRBV29-1 and TRBJ2-7, with D tentatively TRBD1 (5 bases). The CDR3 is 13 amino acids. Germline loops: CDR1 SQVTM, CDR2 ANQGSEA. V lost 4 bases and J 1 base, leaving 11 bases between the germline ends.